The 19 T cell receptor beta chains below all came from one sample that was sequenced in a study of identical twins (dated by TCRdb to the mid-2010s). The method was 5' RACE. This sample was sequenced with an Illumina HiSeq 2000. In TCRdb, the public reads were trimmed at Q25 with fastp and aligned with MiXCR, with productive beta chains retained. Each CDR3 protein appears once, grouped with its most common genes and DNA. The sample records 420,000 or so distinct CDR3 sequences, around 20% of which are singletons. More than 10% of the sample goes to the ten largest clones. Sequenced input: naive T cells sorted from blood. The cell subset or site label on this specimen signifies: cells isolated with a human naive T-cell isolation kit. The origin of the receptors is a man aged 45-65 years in good health.

The table lists this clonotype with a count of one. Just one base apart from a much larger clone, this may be a read error. The chain carries TRBV6-5 and TRBJ1-4; D is possibly TRBD1 (6 bases). The CDR3 sequence is 12 residues long. CDR1 is MNHEY, CDR2 SVGAGI, per germline. V shed 9 bases and J shed 6 bases, with 11 bases lying between them. The CDR3 DNA reads as TGTGCCAGTCAGGGGATGTATGAAAAACTGTTTTTT. Encoded protein: CASQGMYEKLFF.

Ten or more counts support this clonotype. The chain recombines TRBV5-1 with TRBJ2-2; a weak D match, TRBD2 (6 bases). Per germline, CDR1 SGHRS and CDR2 YFSETQ. Trimming shortened V by 4 bases and J by 4 bases, and 14 bases separated the two germline ends. The CDR3 sequence is 15 residues long. The CDR3 spells CASSPLRGSTGELFF. The CDR3 nucleotides are TGCGCCAGCAGCCCACTCCGGGGGAGCACCGGGGAGCTGTTTTTT.

The V call is TRBV6-5, the J call TRBJ1-4; 8 bases are a match to TRBD1. CDR1 and CDR2 (germline): MNHEY, SVGAGI. This CDR3 spans 15 amino acids. Losses at the gene ends were 1 base for V and 8 bases for J; bases not matched to a gene: 6. The CDR3 nucleotides read TGTGCCAGCAGTTACTGGGACAGGCCGAGGGAAAAACTGTTTTTT. Protein: CASSYWDRPREKLFF.

The chain employs TRBV4-2 and TRBJ2-5; D is perhaps TRBD2 (5 bases). From germline, CDR1 is LGHNA and CDR2 YNFKEQ. V lost 2 bases and J 4 bases, leaving 17 bases between the germline ends. This CDR3 is 16 amino acids long. The CDR3 bases are TGTGCCAGCAGCCAAAGAAACACGGGGATGGGAGAGACCCAGTACTTC. This encodes CASSQRNTGMGETQYF.

The chain has TRBV29-1 and TRBJ2-3; 7 bases line up with TRBD2. Trimming took 8 bases from V and 2 from J; bases not matched to a gene: 7. The CDR3 loop spans 13 amino acids. Germline loops: CDR1 SQVTM, CDR2 ANQGSEA. In nucleotides, the CDR3 is TGCAGCCAAGGCGCGGGGGACACAGATACGCAGTATTTT. The encoded protein is CSQGAGDTDTQYF.

In its sample, this clonotype was seen many times. The V gene is TRBV29-1, the J gene TRBJ2-7; D could derive from TRBD1 or TRBD2 (6 bases each). The V gene's germline CDR1 is SQVTM and CDR2 ANQGSEA. V lost 0 bases, J lost 2 bases, and 17 bases lay in between. The length of the CDR3 is 16 residues. CDR3 nucleotide sequence: TGCAGCGTTGAAGAAGATACACAGGGAGGTGCCTACGAGCAGTACTTC. It translates to CSVEEDTQGGAYEQYF.

This clonotype was counted between two and nine times. The genes are TRBV7-9 and TRBJ2-7; no clear D. V shed 5 bases and J shed 5 bases, with 16 bases lying between them. This CDR3 is built from 14 residues. The germline CDR1 and CDR2 sequences are SEHNR and FQNEAQ (reference sequence). This chain's CDR3 is CASSPPEMSHEQYF. CDR3 sequence (DNA): TGTGCCAGCAGCCCCCCGGAGATGAGCCACGAGCAGTACTTC.

The chain carries TRBV29-1 and TRBJ1-1; the D is unclear. Germline V lookup: CDR1 SQVTM, CDR2 ANQGSEA. The length of the CDR3 is 14 residues. V lost 1 base and J lost 0, with 9 bases in between. The CDR3, as DNA: TGCAGCGTTGAAGGCAGACTAATGAACACTGAAGCTTTCTTT. This sequence encodes CSVEGRLMNTEAFF.

V gene TRBV4-1 combines with J gene TRBJ1-2; TRBD1 matches 12 bases. Germline trimming cut 4 bases from V and 6 bases from J; bases unmatched to any gene: 6. The CDR3 is 15 residues long. Germline V gene sequence: CDR1 MGHRA, CDR2 YSYEKL. The chain's CDR3 is CASSRTGQGADGYTF. The CDR3 region has the DNA TGCGCCAGCAGCCGGACGGGACAGGGGGCAGATGGCTACACCTTC.

The genes are TRBV11-1 and TRBJ2-2; tentative D call: TRBD1 (7 bases). Per germline, CDR1 SGHAT and CDR2 FQDESV (reference sequence). This CDR3 has 15 residues. With 3 bases removed from V and 3 bases from J, the gap between germline ends came to 11 bases. The CDR3 DNA sequence: TGTGCCAGCAGCTTTCCCAGGGGGGACACCGGGGAGCTGTTTTTT. This codes for CASSFPRGDTGELFF.

The chain is built from TRBV7-3 and TRBJ1-1; TRBD1 aligns across 10 bases. The CDR3 totals 13 residues. The V gene end was trimmed by 5 bases and the J gene end by 7 bases; junction bases not matched to a gene: 4. The germline CDR1 and CDR2 sequences are SGHTA and FQGTGA. The CDR3 nucleotides are TGTGCCAGCAGCCCGACAGGGGGCTTTGAAGCTTTCTTT. It is translated as CASSPTGGFEAFF.

This clonotype was seen a handful of times. The CDR3 DNA is TGTGCCACCAGCCTAAGGACAGGGTCTAGGGAGACCCAGTACTTC. This gives the protein CATSLRTGSRETQYF. The chain carries TRBV15 and TRBJ2-5, with TRBD1 identical over 8 bases. Losses at the gene ends were 5 bases for V and 5 bases for J; bases not matched to a gene: 10. CDR1 and CDR2 (germline): LNHNV, YYDKDF (reference sequence). CDR3 length: 15 amino acids.

The chain uses TRBV28 and TRBJ1-2; TRBD1 matches 9 bases. This CDR3 contains 14 residues. Germline V gene data show CDR1 as MDHEN and CDR2 as SYDVKM. V trimming: 4 bases; J trimming: 8 bases; junction bases outside the gene matches: 8. The CDR3 here is CASSSPPTGGGYTF. DNA of the CDR3: TGTGCCAGCAGTTCTCCCCCGACAGGGGGAGGCTACACCTTC.

This clonotype showed up many times. J is TRBJ2-1 and V is TRBV12-3 or TRBV12-4; D not resolved. V dropped 3 bases and J dropped 5 bases, with 8 bases sitting between them. This CDR3 contains 13 residues. CDR3 residues: CASSFTRNNEQFF. The CDR3 bases are TGTGCCAGCAGTTTTACGAGGAACAATGAGCAGTTCTTC.

This clonotype was observed many times. The rearrangement joins TRBV7-6 to TRBJ2-5; D may correspond to TRBD1 or TRBD2 (5 bases each). Germline V gene sequence: CDR1 SGHVS, CDR2 FNYEAQ. This CDR3 contains 16 residues. V was pared by 4 bases and J by 1 base, with 16 bases between. As DNA, the CDR3 is TGTGCCAGCAGCTGGGGGAGCTCTTTATTCCAAGAGACCCAGTACTTC. Protein product: CASSWGSSLFQETQYF.

This clonotype has at least ten counts. The genes are TRBV7-2 and TRBJ2-5, with a weak D call TRBD1 (5 bases). Germline CDR1 SGHTA, CDR2 FQGNSA. This CDR3 has 16 amino acids. V lost 1 base, J lost 7 bases, and 19 bases lay in between. This CDR3 reads CASSLGVPGNGGTQYF. CDR3 in DNA: TGTGCCAGCAGCTTAGGAGTACCAGGGAACGGCGGGACCCAGTACTTC. The entire variable domain, with the rest obtained from reference TRBV7-2 and TRBJ2-5, is as follows: GAGVSQSPSNKVTEKGKDVELRCDPISGHTALYWYRQSLGQGLEFLIYFQGNSAPDKSGLPSDRFSAERTGGSVSTLTIQRTQQEDSAVYLCASSLGVPGNGGTQYFGPGTRLLVL.

This clonotype has only a few counts. The chain uses TRBV12-3 or TRBV12-4 and TRBJ1-1; the D is unclear. The CDR3 is 13 residues long. The V and J ends lost 3 bases and 8 bases respectively, with 13 bases between them. Here the CDR3 DNA reads TGTGCCAGCAGTTTTGAAGCAGGCACGGAAGCTTTCTTT. Translation gives CASSFEAGTEAFF.

In this sample, this clonotype turned up a few times. The chain combines TRBV20-1 with TRBJ1-2, with D possibly TRBD1 on 6 matching bases. V shed 6 bases and J shed 4 bases, with 9 bases lying between them. CDR1 is DFQATT and CDR2 is SNEGSKA in the germline V gene (reference sequence). The CDR3 totals 11 residues. CDR3: CSAGQIYGYTF. CDR3 nucleotide sequence: TGCAGTGCAGGACAGATCTATGGCTACACCTTC.

The chain combines TRBV7-9 with TRBJ2-5; 8 bases are shared with TRBD1. The CDR3 runs 16 residues. Per the germline V gene, CDR1 is SEHNR and CDR2 is FQNEAQ (reference sequence). V trimming: 5 bases; J trimming: 4 bases; junction bases outside the gene matches: 12. The CDR3 DNA sequence: TGTGCCAGCAGCGCCTCGACAGGGGCGCTGGGAGAGACCCAGTACTTC. It encodes CASSASTGALGETQYF.